The 10 T cell receptor beta chains reported below all come from one sample, sequenced in a study of T cells in Graves' hyperthyroidism and ophthalmopathy. TCR beta CDR3 regions were amplified from RNA. HTBI primers were employed in a first-round RT-PCR of the TCR CDR3. MiXCR, run by TCRdb on the multiplex PCR reads, gives a single entry per CDR3 protein. The table shows about 640,000 distinct CDR3 sequences, with less than 25% occurring only once. Sequencing was performed on blood. The receptors derive from a man aged 30 to 39 with Graves' ophthalmopathy.

The J gene is TRBJ2-1, the V gene TRBV6-1; 11 positions match TRBD2. Per the germline V gene, CDR1 is MNHNS and CDR2 is SASEGT. The length of the CDR3 is 15 residues. V shed 5 bases, J shed 6 bases, and the junction held 6 bases outside the gene matches. CDR3 protein: CASSSGLAVGNEQFF. The CDR3 DNA follows: TGTGCCAGCAGTTCGGGACTAGCGGTGGGCAATGAGCAGTTCTTC.

This clonotype was observed once. The chain carries TRBV2 and TRBJ2-2, with 8 nucleotides matching TRBD2. This CDR3 has 14 residues. CDR1 SNHLY and CDR2 FYNNEI come from the germline V gene. Trimming took 6 bases from V and 0 from J; bases not matched to a gene: 0. DNA of the CDR3: TGTGCCAGCAGGGGACTAGCGAACACCGGGGAGCTGTTTTTT. Protein sequence: CASRGLANTGELFF.

This clonotype was found many times. The V gene is TRBV7-3, the J gene TRBJ2-7; 14 bases fit TRBD2. Looked up from germline, CDR1 is SGHTA and CDR2 is FQGTGA. The CDR3 has 16 amino acids. The ends lost 2 bases at V and 5 bases at J; junction bases unmatched: 5. CDR3 residues: CASSLSGLAGVHEQYF. CDR3 sequence (DNA): TGTGCCAGCAGCTTATCGGGACTAGCGGGAGTCCACGAGCAGTACTTC.

The rearrangement links TRBV18 to TRBJ2-3; either TRBD1 or TRBD2 may supply D (5 bases each). The V end was cut by 6 bases, the J end by 6 bases, with 22 bases between. Per the germline V gene, CDR1 is KGHSH and CDR2 is LQKENI. This CDR3 region has 16 residues. CDR3 sequence: CASSRGYPPPMDTQYF. For the CDR3, the DNA is TGTGCCAGCTCCCGGGGCTATCCACCGCCAATGGATACGCAGTATTTT.

This clonotype was detected many times. This chain joins TRBV11-2 and TRBJ2-3; the match to TRBD2 covers 11 bases. This CDR3 region has 15 residues. Losses at the gene ends were 3 bases for V and 6 bases for J; bases not matched to a gene: 5. Germline CDR1 is SGHAT and CDR2 is FQNNGV. As DNA, the CDR3 is TGTGCCAGCAGCTTTAGCGGGAGGGAGAGGGATACGCAGTATTTT. It is translated as CASSFSGRERDTQYF. The entire variable domain, with the rest obtained from reference TRBV11-2 and TRBJ2-3, is as follows: EAGVAQSPRYKIIEKRQSVAFWCNPISGHATLYWYQQILGQGPKLLIQFQNNGVVDDSQLPKDRFSAERLKGVDSTLKIQPAKLEDSAVYLCASSFSGRERDTQYFGPGTRLTVL.

Only a few counts were recorded for this clonotype. This sequence joins TRBV5-8 and TRBJ1-2, with 7 positions matching TRBD1. The CDR3 length is 16 residues. V lost 4 bases, J lost 0 bases, and 9 bases stayed unmatched. Germline V gene sequence: CDR1 SGHTS, CDR2 YDEGEE. CDR3 nucleotides: TGTGCCAGCAGCGGTCGGGACAGCACAGCTAACTATGGCTACACCTTC. It specifies CASSGRDSTANYGYTF.

This chain connects TRBV20-1 to TRBJ2-1; 9 nucleotides align to TRBD2. The CDR3 is made up of 14 amino acids. CDR1 and CDR2 from the germline V gene are DFQATT and SNEGSKA (reference sequence). Trimming removed 5 bases from V and 5 bases from J; junction bases left unmatched: 7. CDR3 sequence: CSAFFSGGDNEQFF. CDR3 bases: TGCAGTGCTTTTTTTAGCGGGGGAGACAATGAGCAGTTCTTC.

The chain employs TRBV27 and TRBJ1-4; possibly TRBD1 for D (6 bases). CDR1 is MNHEY and CDR2 is SMNVEV in the germline V gene (reference sequence). Trimming cost V 4 bases and J 10 bases, with 25 bases left between them. The length of the CDR3 is 17 residues. The CDR3, as DNA: TGTGCCAGCAGTTCCAATTACGCGGGGGCCATGAGTTCAAAACTGTTTTTT. The encoded protein is CASSSNYAGAMSSKLFF.

This clonotype was seen ten or more times. The V gene is TRBV27, the J gene TRBJ1-6; 8 bases map to TRBD1. The V segment lost 3 bases and the J segment 10 bases; nucleotides outside the gene matches: 5. This CDR3 is 14 amino acids long. Germline loops: CDR1 MNHEY, CDR2 SMNVEV (reference sequence). CDR3 amino acids: CASSLDRVGSPLHF. The CDR3 nucleotides read TGTGCCAGCAGTTTGGACAGGGTAGGGTCACCCCTCCACTTT.

This clonotype was found a few times. The V call is TRBV3-1, the J call TRBJ1-2; no reliable D call. CDR3 length: 14 amino acids. The ends were cut back, 3 bases at V and 3 bases at J, with 11 bases in the middle. The V gene's germline CDR1 is LGHDT and CDR2 YNNKEL (reference sequence). The CDR3 bases are TGTGCCAGCAGCCAGGGCCTGGGCTACTATGGCTACACCTTC. This codes for CASSQGLGYYGYTF.